Listed below are T cell receptor beta chains from one sample, sequenced in a study of spatial heterogeneity in lung cancer. TCRdb reanalysed the 5' RACE reads using MiXCR and keeps one entry per CDR3 protein. The sample contains 12,000 or so distinct CDR3 sequences, roughly 15% of which appear only once. This material consisted of lung tumor tissue, taken at surgery. These receptors were collected from a male donor with early-stage non-small cell lung cancer. Each CDR3 is given with its conserved first and last residue. A D gene is named only where the DNA matches it firmly. Size is stated for part of the rows, as once, few or many counts, or as a class when the clone is expanded.

d_call j_call v_call clone_size cdr3_aa cdr3_nt
. TRBJ1-6 TRBV2 many CASSGDRRPSPLHF TGTGCCAGCAGTGGGGACCGCCGTCCTTCACCCCTCCACTTT
TRBD2 TRBJ2-1 TRBV20-1 medium-sized CSVPPMSGGNNEQFF TGCAGTGTGCCTCCCATGTCGGGGGGGAACAATGAGCAGTTCTTC
. TRBJ1-5 TRBV30 medium-sized CAWSVYTNQPQHF TGTGCCTGGAGTGTATACACCAATCAGCCCCAGCATTTT
TRBD1 TRBJ1-5 TRBV6-6 few CASSPGGTPGNQPQHF TGTGCCAGCAGCCCAGGGGGGACCCCTGGCAATCAGCCCCAGCATTTT
. TRBJ1-3 TRBV3-1 medium-sized CASSRGPDSGNTIYF TGTGCCAGCAGCCGTGGCCCAGACTCTGGAAACACCATATATTTT
. TRBJ1-5 TRBV28 medium-sized CASSIQGRMSNQPQHF TGTGCCAGCAGCATTCAGGGGAGAATGAGCAATCAGCCCCAGCATTTT
TRBD2 TRBJ2-5 TRBV20-1 few CSALRTSGTQETQYF TGCAGTGCTCTACGGACTAGCGGGACCCAAGAGACCCAGTACTTC
TRBD2 TRBJ2-6 TRBV6-1 medium-sized CASSPQGGGPSGANVLTF TGTGCCAGCAGTCCTCAAGGCGGGGGGCCTTCTGGGGCCAACGTCCTGACTTTC
TRBD1 TRBJ1-1 TRBV28 . CASSSPRTGGNTEAFF TGTGCCAGCAGTTCACCCCGGACAGGGGGGAACACTGAAGCTTTCTTT
TRBD1 TRBJ1-1 TRBV5-4 . CASSEGAGATMNTEAFF TGTGCCAGCAGCGAGGGGGCAGGGGCGACCATGAACACTGAAGCTTTCTTT
. TRBJ2-3 TRBV20-1 many CSASGLLSTDTQYF TGCAGTGCTTCAGGGCTCCTTAGCACAGATACGCAGTATTTT
TRBD2 TRBJ2-1 TRBV6-5 many CASSYSRPPSGSYNEQFF TGTGCCAGCAGTTACTCGAGACCCCCTAGCGGGAGCTACAATGAGCAGTTCTTC
. TRBJ1-6 TRBV12-3/TRBV12-4 medium-sized CAGETILSYNSPLHF TGTGCCGGCGAAACAATACTCTCCTATAATTCACCCCTCCACTTT
. TRBJ1-5 TRBV20-1 medium-sized CSASTGPNQPQHF TGCAGTGCTAGTACAGGGCCAAATCAGCCCCAGCATTTT
. TRBJ2-7 TRBV20-1 medium-sized CSARDPRLNTYEQYF TGCAGTGCTAGAGATCCGAGACTCAATACCTACGAGCAGTACTTC
. TRBJ1-3 TRBV29-1 medium-sized CSVSDGGARNTIYF TGCAGCGTATCTGACGGGGGCGCGAGAAACACCATATATTTT
. TRBJ2-7 TRBV20-1 few CSASDHRGEQYF TGCAGTGCCTCGGACCACAGAGGCGAGCAGTACTTC
. TRBJ2-3 TRBV20-1 . CSARVGSRRGSRGGSSTDTQYF TGCAGTGCTAGAGTTGGGAGCAGGCGCGGGTCGAGGGGCGGATCTAGCACAGATACGCAGTATTTT
TRBD2 TRBJ2-3 TRBV20-1 . CSAQGASGTLTDTQYF TGCAGTGCTCAAGGGGCTAGCGGGACCCTCACAGATACGCAGTATTTT
TRBD2 TRBJ2-3 TRBV15 many CATSRGRDYLTDTQYF TGTGCCACCAGCAGAGGCCGGGACTACCTCACAGATACGCAGTATTTT
. TRBJ1-5 TRBV24-1 medium-sized CATRHSPPAGLAQPQHF TGTGCCACCAGGCATTCCCCTCCGGCAGGGCTGGCCCAGCCCCAGCATTTT
TRBD2 TRBJ2-2 TRBV7-6 . CASTTPLAGGTGELFF TGTGCCAGCACCACGCCTCTGGCGGGAGGGACCGGGGAGCTGTTTTTT
TRBD1 TRBJ2-1 TRBV29-1 medium-sized CSVRTGYNEQFF TGCAGCGTCAGGACAGGCTACAATGAGCAGTTCTTC
. TRBJ2-7 TRBV5-1 medium-sized CASSLEGGTGSYEQYF TGCGCCAGCAGCTTGGAAGGGGGGACGGGATCCTACGAGCAGTACTTC
TRBD2 TRBJ2-5 TRBV6-2/TRBV6-3 . CASSYSGMFRETQYF TGTGCCAGCTCCTATAGCGGGATGTTTAGAGAGACCCAGTACTTC
. TRBJ1-4 TRBV7-2 many CASSFDSVNEKLFF TGTGCCAGCAGCTTCGACAGCGTTAATGAAAAACTGTTTTTT
TRBD1 TRBJ2-7 TRBV27 medium-sized CASWDRGNEQYF TGTGCCAGCTGGGACAGGGGTAACGAGCAGTACTTC
TRBD1 TRBJ1-4 TRBV27 many CASSRQGRDEKLFF TGTGCCAGCAGTAGACAGGGTAGGGATGAAAAACTGTTTTTT
. TRBJ1-5 TRBV4-3 . CASSLYEGQPQHF TGCGCCAGCAGCCTTTACGAGGGGCAGCCCCAGCATTTT